This T cell receptor (beta chain) was found in a study of blood T cell repertoires in COVID-19. The CDR3 contains 16 residues. Germline loops: CDR1 SGHNT, CDR2 YENEEA. Trimming took 5 bases from V and 0 from J, leaving 16 bases between them. This clone was found once. Assay: immunoSEQ multiplex PCR; the TCRdb copy retains only in-frame clones and omits some. The sample contains 90,000 to 120,000 clones, about 89% of which appear only once. The TCR was taken from a man aged 60 to 75 with acute or convalescent COVID-19. Sequenced input: peripheral blood. This rearrangement joins TRBV11-3 to TRBJ1-1; maybe TRBD1 (6 bases). CDR3 residues: CASSRSSGTLNTEAFF. The CDR3 bases are TGTGCCAGCAGCCGATCATCCGGGACACTGAACACTGAAGCTTTCTTT.